These T cell receptor beta chains were read from a single sample in a study of T cells in localized non-small cell lung cancer. Profiling relied on immunoSEQ multiplex PCR, and the TCRdb table lists in-frame clones only, not all of them. The data show tens of thousands of clones, about 84% seen once. The input for sequencing was peripheral blood, taken before any cancer treatment. These receptors all stem from a female donor over 55 with stage I lung adenocarcinoma. The CDR3 runs from the conserved cysteine through the conserved F or W. A D gene is named only where the DNA matches it firmly. Some rows mark clone size as missing; the rest say once, few, many or name a class of expanded clone.

len | j_gene | abundance | v_gene | d_gene | CDR3aa | CDR3nt
14 | TRBJ2-5 | . | TRBV5-4 | TRBD2 | CASSRTSGIETQYF | TGTGCCAGCAGCAGGACTAGCGGGATAGAGACCCAGTACTTC
15 | TRBJ2-1 | . | TRBV12-5 | TRBD2 | CASGPGGERYNEQFF | TGTGCTAGTGGCCCGGGGGGGGAGCGTTACAATGAGCAGTTCTTC
13 | TRBJ1-5 | . | TRBV4-2 | . | CASSQDLVAPQHF | TGTGCCAGCAGCCAAGATCTTGTGGCGCCCCAGCATTTT
14 | TRBJ1-5 | . | TRBV9 | . | CASSVEPALQPQHF | TGTGCCAGCAGCGTAGAACCGGCTCTTCAGCCCCAGCATTTT
15 | TRBJ1-5 | . | TRBV7-2 | . | CASSLDGKSNQPQHF | TGTGCCAGCAGCTTAGATGGGAAGAGCAATCAGCCCCAGCATTTT
13 | TRBJ2-2 | few | TRBV7-2 | . | CASSADWDGELFF | TGTGCCAGCAGCGCGGATTGGGACGGGGAGCTGTTTTTT
16 | TRBJ2-7 | . | TRBV28 | TRBD2 | CATRRVLAGALEEQYF | TGTGCCACCCGGAGGGTCCTAGCGGGGGCCTTGGAAGAGCAGTACTTC
15 | TRBJ2-7 | . | TRBV5-1 | . | CASSLLPPDFGAPVF | TGCGCCAGCAGCTTGTTGCCCCCAGACTTTGGAGCCCCCGTTTTC
16 | TRBJ2-2 | . | TRBV9 | . | CASSVGVGVNTGELFF | TGTGCCAGCAGCGTAGGGGTCGGGGTAAACACCGGGGAGCTGTTTTTT
16 | TRBJ2-7 | . | TRBV27 | TRBD1 | CASSLTDGTGAYEQYF | TGTGCCAGCAGCCTCACCGACGGGACAGGGGCTTACGAGCAGTACTTC
19 | TRBJ2-3 | . | TRBV5-1 | TRBD2 | CASSITGTSGRAGTDTQYF | TGCGCCAGCAGCATTACCGGGACTAGCGGGAGGGCCGGCACAGATACGCAGTATTTT
16 | TRBJ2-7 | . | TRBV4-1 | TRBD2 | CASSQVSGGPSYEQYF | TGCGCCAGCAGCCAAGTAAGCGGGGGCCCCTCCTACGAGCAGTACTTC
15 | TRBJ2-1 | . | TRBV29-1 | . | CSVEDLPSSYNEQFF | TGCAGCGTTGAAGATCTCCCGAGCTCCTACAATGAGCAGTTCTTC
15 | TRBJ2-7 | . | TRBV4-2 | . | CASSQGRGSSHEQYF | TGTGCCAGCAGCCAAGGCAGGGGTAGTTCCCACGAGCAGTACTTC
15 | TRBJ2-1 | . | TRBV5-6 | TRBD1 | CASSLGADRDNEQFF | TGTGCCAGCAGCTTAGGGGCGGACAGGGATAATGAGCAGTTCTTC
11 | TRBJ2-1 | . | TRBV9 | . | CASSVGTAQFF | TGTGCCAGCAGCGTCGGGACTGCCCAGTTCTTC
13 | TRBJ1-1 | . | TRBV19 | . | CASTLPGPGGAFF | TGTGCCAGTACCCTACCCGGACCGGGCGGCGCTTTCTTT
15 | TRBJ1-4 | once | TRBV18 | TRBD1 | CASSRDRAANEKLFF | TGTGCCAGCTCCCGAGACAGGGCCGCTAATGAAAAACTGTTTTTT
14 | TRBJ2-3 | . | TRBV30 | . | CAWAGTFFGDTQYF | TGTGCCTGGGCCGGGACTTTCTTTGGGGATACGCAGTATTTT
14 | TRBJ2-7 | . | TRBV7-2 | TRBD1 | CASSTGQGVYEQYF | TGTGCCAGCAGCACGGGACAGGGGGTTTACGAGCAGTACTTC
15 | TRBJ2-7 | . | TRBV27 | TRBD2 | CASSPLAGVGREQYF | TGTGCCAGCAGCCCTCTAGCGGGAGTCGGGCGGGAGCAGTACTTC
12 | TRBJ1-4 | . | TRBV27 | . | CASSSSFEKLFF | TGTGCCAGCAGTTCCAGTTTTGAAAAACTGTTTTTT
11 | TRBJ1-2 | medium-sized | TRBV6-6 | . | CASSYGYGYTF | TGTGCCAGCAGTTACGGGTATGGCTACACCTTC
15 | TRBJ2-7 | . | TRBV5-6 | TRBD1 | CASSLSGTGFYEQYF | TGTGCCAGCAGCTTGTCCGGGACAGGGTTTTACGAGCAGTACTTC
12 | TRBJ2-5 | . | TRBV7-2 | . | CASSLVKETQYF | TGTGCCAGCAGCTTAGTAAAAGAGACCCAGTACTTC